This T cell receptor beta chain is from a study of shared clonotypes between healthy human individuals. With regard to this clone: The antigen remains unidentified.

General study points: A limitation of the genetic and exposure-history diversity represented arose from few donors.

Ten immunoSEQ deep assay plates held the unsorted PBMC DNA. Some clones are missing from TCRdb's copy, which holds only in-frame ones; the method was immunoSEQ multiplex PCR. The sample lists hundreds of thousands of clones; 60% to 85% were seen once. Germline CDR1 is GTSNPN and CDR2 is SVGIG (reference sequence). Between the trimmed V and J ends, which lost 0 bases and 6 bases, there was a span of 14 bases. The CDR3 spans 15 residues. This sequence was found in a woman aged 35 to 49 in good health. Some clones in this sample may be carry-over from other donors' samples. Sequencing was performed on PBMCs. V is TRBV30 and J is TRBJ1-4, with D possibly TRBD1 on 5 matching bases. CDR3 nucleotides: TGTGCCTGGAGTGTACGTACTGGGGGTTATGAAAAACTGTTTTTT. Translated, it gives CAWSVRTGGYEKLFF.